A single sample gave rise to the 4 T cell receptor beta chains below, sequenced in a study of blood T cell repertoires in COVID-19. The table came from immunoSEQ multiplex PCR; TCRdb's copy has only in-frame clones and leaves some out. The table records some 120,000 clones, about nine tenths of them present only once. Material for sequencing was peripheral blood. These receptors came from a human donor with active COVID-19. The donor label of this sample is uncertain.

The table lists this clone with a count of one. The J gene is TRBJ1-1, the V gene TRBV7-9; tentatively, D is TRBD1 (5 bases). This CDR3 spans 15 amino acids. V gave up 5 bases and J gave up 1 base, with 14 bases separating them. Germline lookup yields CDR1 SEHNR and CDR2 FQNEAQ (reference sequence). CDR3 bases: TGTGCCAGCAGCCCCCCCCCGGGGGGGAACACTGAAGCTTTCTTT. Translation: CASSPPPGGNTEAFF.

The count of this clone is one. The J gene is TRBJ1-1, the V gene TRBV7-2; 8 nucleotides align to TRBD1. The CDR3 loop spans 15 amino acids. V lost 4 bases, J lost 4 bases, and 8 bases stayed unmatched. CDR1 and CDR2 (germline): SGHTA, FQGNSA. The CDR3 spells CASSSTGVLGTEAFF. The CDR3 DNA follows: TGTGCCAGCAGCTCGACAGGGGTTTTGGGCACTGAAGCTTTCTTT.

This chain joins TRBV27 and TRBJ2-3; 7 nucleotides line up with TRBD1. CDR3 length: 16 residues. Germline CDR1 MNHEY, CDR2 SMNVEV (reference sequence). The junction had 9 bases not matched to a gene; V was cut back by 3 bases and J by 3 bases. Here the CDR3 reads CASSLLGGGVTDTQYF. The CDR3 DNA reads TGTGCCAGCAGTTTGCTAGGGGGCGGAGTAACAGATACGCAGTATTTT.

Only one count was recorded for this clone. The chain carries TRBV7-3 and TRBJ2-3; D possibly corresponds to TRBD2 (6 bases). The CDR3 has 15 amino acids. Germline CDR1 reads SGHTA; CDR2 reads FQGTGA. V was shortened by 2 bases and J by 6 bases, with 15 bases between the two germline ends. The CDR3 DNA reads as TGTGCCAGCAGCTTAGGAGGGCTAGCCCAGGATACGCAGTATTTT. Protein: CASSLGGLAQDTQYF.